This T cell receptor (beta chain) comes out of a study of identifying expanded T cells in peripheral blood. Study observations and caveats: Variance in clone template counts between approximately 2-week samples significantly increased with total template count across all healthy donors. Differentially abundant clones: around 1.2 between replicates, about 16 at around 14 days, around 19 at four.

Healthy donors had no documented immune events, such as infections, while sampled. CDR1 is LNHDA and CDR2 is SQIVND in the germline V gene (reference sequence). V gave up 3 bases and J gave up 2 bases, with 7 bases separating them. The CDR3 is made up of 13 amino acids. Turning to this clone: What it recognizes is unknown.

Clones were sequenced by immunoSEQ multiplex PCR, and TCRdb holds only the in-frame ones, with some missing. This sample yields 90,000 to 120,000 clones, of which around 89% are seen a single time; 16% belongs to the top ten. V is TRBV19 and J is TRBJ1-2; D is ambiguous. This TCR came from a person between 18 and 75 years old in good health. Sequencing was carried out using blood. DNA for the CDR3: TGTGCCAGTAGTATTTTCAGAAACTATGGCTACACCTTC. This sequence encodes CASSIFRNYGYTF.